Below, 5 T cell receptor beta chains from the same sample are listed, as sequenced in a study of T cells in narcolepsy. The repertoire was sequenced with immunoSEQ multiplex PCR; TCRdb's copy has only in-frame clones and lacks some. Of around 33,000 clones in the sample, 80% to 85% were seen once. The sequenced sample was CD45RA- memory CD4+ T cells from PBMCs. These receptor sequences come from a human donor with narcolepsy.

This clone was counted once. The CDR3, as DNA: TGTGCCAGCAGCTTGTATCAGGGGGTCTACGAGCAGTACTTC. Residues: CASSLYQGVYEQYF. The chain uses TRBV5-8 and TRBJ2-7, with 7 bases lining up with TRBD1. The CDR3 sequence is 14 residues long. Germline lookup yields CDR1 SGHTS and CDR2 YDEGEE. Trimming cost V 1 base and J 3 bases; bases outside gene matches: 4.

About this clone itself: Compared with germline, one end of the junction differs, possibly owing to a read error. The same CDR3 is also encoded by other DNA sequences in this sample. The chain couples TRBV5-1 to TRBJ2-2, with D perhaps assigned TRBD1 or TRBD2 (6 bases each). Germline loops: CDR1 SGHRS, CDR2 YFSETQ. The CDR3 has 15 residues. The CDR3 is CASSLNGGSVGELFF. CDR3 nucleotides: TGCGCCAGTAGCTTGAACGGGGGCTCGGTCGGGGAGCTGTTTTTT.

This clone came up a few times. The V gene is TRBV28, the J gene TRBJ1-4, with unresolved D. CDR1 and CDR2 (germline): MDHEN, SYDVKM. The CDR3 is made up of 12 amino acids. V shed 1 base and J shed 8 bases, with 5 bases lying between them. The DNA for the CDR3 is TGTGCCAGCAGTTTATCCGGGGAAAAACTGTTTTTT. This encodes CASSLSGEKLFF.

V is TRBV7-2 and J is TRBJ2-3; 12 bases agree with TRBD2. Looked up from germline, CDR1 is SGHTA and CDR2 is FQGNSA. The CDR3 runs 19 residues. Trimming removed 5 bases from V and 4 bases from J; junction bases left unmatched: 16. CDR3 in amino acids: CASSRAPSSGGAGADTQYF. CDR3 nucleotide sequence: TGTGCCAGCAGCAGGGCCCCGTCTAGCGGGGGGGCTGGCGCAGATACGCAGTATTTT. Filled out from reference TRBV7-2 and TRBJ2-3, the complete variable domain reads GAGVSQSPSNKVTEKGKDVELRCDPISGHTALYWYRQSLGQGLEFLIYFQGNSAPDKSGLPSDRFSAERTGGSVSTLTIQRTQQEDSAVYLCASSRAPSSGGAGADTQYFGPGTRLTVL.

This clone turned up a few times. The rearrangement uses TRBV11-2 and TRBJ1-1, with TRBD1 matching 8 bases. V shed 7 bases, J shed 3 bases, and the junction held 7 bases outside the gene matches. Per the germline V gene, CDR1 is SGHAT and CDR2 is FQNNGV. The CDR3 sequence is 14 residues long. In DNA, the CDR3 is TGTGCCAGCACCCGGACAGGGAGGGACACTGAAGCTTTCTTT. It yields the protein CASTRTGRDTEAFF.